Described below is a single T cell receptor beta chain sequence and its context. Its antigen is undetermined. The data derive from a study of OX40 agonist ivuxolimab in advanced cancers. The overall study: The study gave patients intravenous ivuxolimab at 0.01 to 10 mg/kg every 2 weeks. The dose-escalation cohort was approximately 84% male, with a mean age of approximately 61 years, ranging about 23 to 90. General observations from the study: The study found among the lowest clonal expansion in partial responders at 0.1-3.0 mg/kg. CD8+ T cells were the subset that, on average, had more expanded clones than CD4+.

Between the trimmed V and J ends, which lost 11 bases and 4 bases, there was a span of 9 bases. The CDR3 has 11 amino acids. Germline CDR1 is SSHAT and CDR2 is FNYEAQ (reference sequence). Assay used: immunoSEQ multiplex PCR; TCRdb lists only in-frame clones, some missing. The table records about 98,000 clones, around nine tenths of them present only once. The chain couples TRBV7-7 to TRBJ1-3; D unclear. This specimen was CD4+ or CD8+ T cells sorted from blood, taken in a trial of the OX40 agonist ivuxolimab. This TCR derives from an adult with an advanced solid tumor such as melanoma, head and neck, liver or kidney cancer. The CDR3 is CARTTGNTIYF. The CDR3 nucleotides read TGTGCCCGGACTACGGGAAACACCATATATTTT. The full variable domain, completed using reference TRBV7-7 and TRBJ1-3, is GAGVSQSPRYKVTKRGQDVTLRCDPISSHATLYWYQQALGQGPEFLTYFNYEAQPDKSGLPSDRFSAERPEGSISTLTIQRTEQRDSAMYRCARTTGNTIYFGEGSWLTVV.